The rows below give T cell receptor beta chains drawn from one sample of a study of T-cell memory formation after mild COVID-19. In TCRdb, the 5' RACE reads were re-called with MiXCR into one record per CDR3 protein. This sample has around 390,000 distinct CDR3 sequences; 16% occur once, and the top ten carry roughly 21%. Sequenced input: PBMCs or a T cell subset sorted from them (not recorded which). All receptors derive from a man younger than 35 who had mild COVID-19 (a few samples of this study predate the infection). Cell type and time point are not known. The CDR3 runs from the conserved cysteine through the conserved F or W. The D gene is left open where the match is weak. For some rows the clone size is stated as once, few or many, or as a class when expanded; others skip it.

j_gene | v_gene | abundance | d_gene | CDR3aa | CDR3nt
TRBJ2-4 | TRBV29-1 | . | . | CSVSRFPVKNIQYF | TGCAGCGTGTCACGCTTTCCTGTCAAAAACATTCAGTACTTC
TRBJ1-5 | TRBV7-2 | many | . | CASSLRQATNQPQHF | TGTGCCAGCAGCCTCCGACAGGCGACGAATCAGCCCCAGCATTTT
TRBJ1-1 | TRBV20-1 | . | TRBD1 | CSARPGGREAFF | TGCAGTGCGAGACCAGGGGGGAGGGAAGCTTTCTTT
TRBJ2-1 | TRBV20-1 | few | . | CSARVQGFSYNEQFF | TGCAGTGCTAGAGTTCAGGGGTTCTCCTACAATGAGCAGTTCTTC
TRBJ1-2 | TRBV14 | few | TRBD1 | CASSLHAGTGRGYTF | TGTGCCAGCAGCCTACACGCCGGGACAGGGAGGGGCTACACCTTC
TRBJ2-3 | TRBV7-2 | . | . | CASSLSLTTQYF | TGTGCCAGCAGCTTATCCCTAACCACGCAGTATTTT
TRBJ1-2 | TRBV7-9 | few | . | CASSLAGSSNYGYTF | TGTGCCAGCAGCTTAGCAGGGTCGTCTAACTATGGCTACACCTTC
TRBJ2-5 | TRBV10-3 | . | TRBD2 | CAISESGLAGVETQYF | TGTGCCATCAGTGAGTCTGGACTAGCGGGCGTGGAGACCCAGTACTTC
TRBJ2-7 | TRBV11-2 | many | . | CASSLDPGPHYEQYF | TGTGCCAGCAGCTTAGATCCTGGGCCCCATTACGAGCAGTACTTC
TRBJ1-2 | TRBV20-1 | many | . | CSAGRLRPYGYTF | TGCAGTGCTGGGAGACTAAGGCCTTATGGCTACACCTTC
TRBJ1-1 | TRBV7-2 | . | TRBD1 | CASSLGQAYTEAFF | TGTGCCAGCAGCCTAGGACAGGCATACACTGAAGCTTTCTTT
TRBJ1-2 | TRBV29-1 | few | . | CSVSQSGYTF | TGCAGCGTTTCCCAGAGTGGCTACACCTTC
TRBJ1-5 | TRBV7-2 | . | TRBD1 | CASSFDRGGNQPQHF | TGTGCCAGCAGCTTTGACAGGGGTGGCAATCAGCCCCAGCATTTT
TRBJ1-3 | TRBV9 | . | . | CASSGAGAWDRNTIYF | TGTGCCAGCAGCGGAGCGGGGGCGTGGGATCGGAACACCATATATTTT
TRBJ2-5 | TRBV7-9 | once | . | CASSLFPPQEFSETQYF | TGTGCCAGCAGCTTATTTCCCCCTCAGGAGTTTAGCGAGACCCAGTACTTC
TRBJ2-5 | TRBV7-7 | . | . | CASSVDWRETQYF | TGTGCCAGCAGCGTAGACTGGCGAGAGACCCAGTACTTC
TRBJ1-1 | TRBV11-2 | . | . | CASSQAGTLTEAFF | TGTGCCAGCAGCCAGGCGGGGACACTCACTGAAGCTTTCTTT
TRBJ2-1 | TRBV29-1 | few | TRBD2 | CSVEVGEGPSFNEQFF | TGCAGCGTTGAAGTAGGGGAGGGCCCAAGTTTCAATGAGCAGTTCTTC
TRBJ2-3 | TRBV12-3/TRBV12-4 | few | . | CASSPQFGGDTDTQYF | TGTGCCAGCAGTCCCCAGTTTGGCGGGGACACAGATACGCAGTATTTT
TRBJ1-4 | TRBV7-2 | . | . | CASSLLGQSNEKLFF | TGTGCCAGCAGCTTATTAGGACAGAGTAATGAAAAACTGTTTTTT
TRBJ1-5 | TRBV18 | many | TRBD1 | CASSPDRGKNQPQHF | TGTGCCAGCTCACCGGACAGGGGGAAGAATCAGCCCCAGCATTTT
TRBJ1-2 | TRBV9 | few | . | CASSPQPPGYYGYTF | TGTGCCAGCAGCCCCCAGCCCCCAGGGTACTATGGCTACACCTTC
TRBJ2-1 | TRBV20-1 | many | . | CSARDLAGPKEQFF | TGCAGTGCTAGAGATTTGGCGGGGCCGAAGGAGCAGTTCTTC
TRBJ2-1 | TRBV12-3/TRBV12-4 | . | . | CASGLNEQFF | TGTGCCAGCGGGCTGAATGAGCAGTTCTTC
TRBJ2-3 | TRBV5-1 | few | TRBD2 | CASSLEASGGAGVQYF | TGCGCCAGCAGCTTGGAGGCTAGCGGGGGGGCCGGGGTGCAGTATTTT
TRBJ1-1 | TRBV7-8 | . | . | CASSFALGGTEAFF | TGTGCCAGCAGCTTCGCCCTCGGGGGCACTGAAGCTTTCTTT
TRBJ2-5 | TRBV5-1 | many | . | CASPYIEETQYF | TGCGCCAGCCCCTATATTGAAGAGACCCAGTACTTC